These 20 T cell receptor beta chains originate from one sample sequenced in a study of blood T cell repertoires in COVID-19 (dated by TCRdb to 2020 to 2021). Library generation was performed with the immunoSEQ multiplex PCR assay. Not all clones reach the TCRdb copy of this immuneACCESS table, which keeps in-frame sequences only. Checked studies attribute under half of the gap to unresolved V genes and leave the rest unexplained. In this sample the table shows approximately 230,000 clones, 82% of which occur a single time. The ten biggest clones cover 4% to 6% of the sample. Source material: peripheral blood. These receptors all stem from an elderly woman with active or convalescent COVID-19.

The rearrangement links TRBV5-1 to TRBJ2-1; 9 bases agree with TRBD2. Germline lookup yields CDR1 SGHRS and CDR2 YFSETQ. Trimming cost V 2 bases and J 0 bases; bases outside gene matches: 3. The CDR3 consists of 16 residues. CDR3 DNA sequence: TGCGCCAGCAGCTTAGGTAGCGGGAGCTCCTACAATGAGCAGTTCTTC. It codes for CASSLGSGSSYNEQFF.

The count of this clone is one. This CDR3 is CASSLDGQGVSYEQYF. CDR3 nucleotides: TGCGCCAGCAGCTTGGACGGCCAGGGGGTCTCCTACGAGCAGTACTTC. The rearrangement joins TRBV5-1 to TRBJ2-7; the match to TRBD1 covers 7 bases. V lost 0 bases, J lost 0 bases, and 6 bases stayed unmatched. Germline CDR1 SGHRS, CDR2 YFSETQ. CDR3 size: 16 residues.

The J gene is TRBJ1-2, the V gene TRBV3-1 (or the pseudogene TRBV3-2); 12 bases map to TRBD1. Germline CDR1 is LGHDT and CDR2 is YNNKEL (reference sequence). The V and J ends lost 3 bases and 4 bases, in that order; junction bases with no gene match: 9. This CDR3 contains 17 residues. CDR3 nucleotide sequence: TGTGCCAGCAGCCATTCCTCCGGGACAGGGGGCCTCTATGGCTACACCTTC. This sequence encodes CASSHSSGTGGLYGYTF.

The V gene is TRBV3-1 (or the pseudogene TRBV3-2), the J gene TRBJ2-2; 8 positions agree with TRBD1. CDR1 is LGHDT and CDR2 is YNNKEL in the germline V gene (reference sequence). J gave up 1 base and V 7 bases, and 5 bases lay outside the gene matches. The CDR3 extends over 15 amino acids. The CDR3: CASKSTGENTGELFF. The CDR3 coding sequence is TGTGCCAGCAAATCGACAGGGGAGAACACCGGGGAGCTGTTTTTT.

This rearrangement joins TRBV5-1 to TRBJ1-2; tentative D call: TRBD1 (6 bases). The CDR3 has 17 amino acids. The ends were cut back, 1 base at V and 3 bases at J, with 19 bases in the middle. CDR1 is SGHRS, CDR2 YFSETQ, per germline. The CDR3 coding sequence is TGCGCCAGCAGCTTGACTACCCATGGGAGGGGGGACTATGGCTACACCTTC. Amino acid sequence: CASSLTTHGRGDYGYTF. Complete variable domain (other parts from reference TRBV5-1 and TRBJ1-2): KAGVTQTPRYLIKTRGQQVTLSCSPISGHRSVSWYQQTPGQGLQFLFEYFSETQRNKGNFPGRFSGRQFSNSRSEMNVSTLELGDSALYLCASSLTTHGRGDYGYTFGSGTRLTVV.

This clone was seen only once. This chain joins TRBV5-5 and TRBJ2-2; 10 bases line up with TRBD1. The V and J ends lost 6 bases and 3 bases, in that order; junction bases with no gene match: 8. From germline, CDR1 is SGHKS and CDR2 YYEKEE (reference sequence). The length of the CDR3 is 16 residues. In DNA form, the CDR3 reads TGTGCCAGCACCGAGTCGGGACAGGGGCACACCGGGGAGCTGTTTTTT. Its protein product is CASTESGQGHTGELFF.

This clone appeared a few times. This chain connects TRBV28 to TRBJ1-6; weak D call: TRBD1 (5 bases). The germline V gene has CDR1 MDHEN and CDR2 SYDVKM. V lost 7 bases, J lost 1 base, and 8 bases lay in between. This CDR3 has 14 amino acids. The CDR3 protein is CASTQGSYNSPLHF. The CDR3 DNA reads TGTGCCAGCACCCAGGGTTCCTATAATTCACCCCTCCACTTT.

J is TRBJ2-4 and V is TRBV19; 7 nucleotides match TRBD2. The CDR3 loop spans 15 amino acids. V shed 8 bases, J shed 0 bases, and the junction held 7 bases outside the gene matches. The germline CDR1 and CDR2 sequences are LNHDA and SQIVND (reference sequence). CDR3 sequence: CASASSGLAKNIQYF. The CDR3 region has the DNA TGTGCCAGTGCGTCTAGCGGACTAGCCAAAAACATTCAGTACTTC.

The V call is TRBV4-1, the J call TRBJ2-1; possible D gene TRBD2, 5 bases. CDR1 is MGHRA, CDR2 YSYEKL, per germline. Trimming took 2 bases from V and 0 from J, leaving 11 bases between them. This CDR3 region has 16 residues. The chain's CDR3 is CASSQNYGSSYNEQFF. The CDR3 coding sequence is TGCGCCAGCAGCCAAAACTATGGGAGCTCCTACAATGAGCAGTTCTTC.

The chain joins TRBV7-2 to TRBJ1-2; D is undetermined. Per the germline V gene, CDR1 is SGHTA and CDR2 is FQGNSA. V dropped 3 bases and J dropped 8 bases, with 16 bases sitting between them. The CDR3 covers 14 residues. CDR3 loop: CASSLSGVARGYTF. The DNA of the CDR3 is TGTGCCAGCAGCTTGTCCGGGGTCGCGCGGGGCTACACCTTC.

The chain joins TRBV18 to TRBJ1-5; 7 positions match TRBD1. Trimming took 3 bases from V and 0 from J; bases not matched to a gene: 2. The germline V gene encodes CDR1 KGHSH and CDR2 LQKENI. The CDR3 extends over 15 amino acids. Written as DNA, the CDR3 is TGTGCCAGCTCACCCAGGGGGACTAGCAATCAGCCCCAGCATTTT. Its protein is CASSPRGTSNQPQHF.

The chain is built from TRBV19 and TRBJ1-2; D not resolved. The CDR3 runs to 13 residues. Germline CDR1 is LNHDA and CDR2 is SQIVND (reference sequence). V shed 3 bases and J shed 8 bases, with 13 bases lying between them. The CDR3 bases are TGTGCCAGTAGTATTGATGGGGAGCGGGGCTACACCTTC. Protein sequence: CASSIDGERGYTF.

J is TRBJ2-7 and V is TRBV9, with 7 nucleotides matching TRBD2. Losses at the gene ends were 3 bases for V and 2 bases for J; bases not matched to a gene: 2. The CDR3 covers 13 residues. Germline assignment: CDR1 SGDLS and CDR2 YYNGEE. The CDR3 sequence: CASSGDYPYEQYF. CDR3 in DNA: TGTGCCAGCAGCGGGGACTACCCCTACGAGCAGTACTTC.

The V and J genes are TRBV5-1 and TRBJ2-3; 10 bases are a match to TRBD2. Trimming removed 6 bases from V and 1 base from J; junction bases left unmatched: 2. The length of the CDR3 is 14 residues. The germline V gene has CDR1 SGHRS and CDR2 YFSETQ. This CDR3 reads CASTGTSGTDTQYF. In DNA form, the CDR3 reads TGCGCCAGCACCGGGACTAGCGGCACAGATACGCAGTATTTT.

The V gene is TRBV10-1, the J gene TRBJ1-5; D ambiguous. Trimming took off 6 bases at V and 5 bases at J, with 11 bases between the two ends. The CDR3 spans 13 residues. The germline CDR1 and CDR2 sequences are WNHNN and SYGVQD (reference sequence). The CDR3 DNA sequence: TGCGCCAGCAGCAGCGACTATTATCAGCCCCAGCATTTT. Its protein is CASSSDYYQPQHF.

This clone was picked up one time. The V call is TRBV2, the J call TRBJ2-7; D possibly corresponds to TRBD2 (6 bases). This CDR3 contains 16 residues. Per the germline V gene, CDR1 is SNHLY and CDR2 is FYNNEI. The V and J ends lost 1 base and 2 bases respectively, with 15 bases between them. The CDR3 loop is CASSEGEAERAYEQYF. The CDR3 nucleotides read TGTGCCAGCAGTGAAGGGGAGGCAGAGAGAGCCTACGAGCAGTACTTC. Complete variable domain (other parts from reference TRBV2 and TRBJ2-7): EPEVTQTPSHQVTQMGQEVILRCVPISNHLYFYWYRQILGQKVEFLVSFYNNEISEKSEIFDDQFSVERPDGSNFTLKIRSTKLEDSAMYFCASSEGEAERAYEQYFGPGTRLTVT.

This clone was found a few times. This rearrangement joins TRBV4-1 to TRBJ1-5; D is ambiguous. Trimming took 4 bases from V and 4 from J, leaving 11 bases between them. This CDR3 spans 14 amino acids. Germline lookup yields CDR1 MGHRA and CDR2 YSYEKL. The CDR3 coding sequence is TGCGCCAGCAGCCCCCGGAGCACAAATCAGCCCCAGCATTTT. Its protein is CASSPRSTNQPQHF.

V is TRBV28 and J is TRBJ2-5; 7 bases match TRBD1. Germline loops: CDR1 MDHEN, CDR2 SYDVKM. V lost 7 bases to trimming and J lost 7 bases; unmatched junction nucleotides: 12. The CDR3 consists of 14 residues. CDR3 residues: CASKLDRPTSTQYF. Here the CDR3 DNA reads TGTGCCAGCAAACTGGACAGGCCCACATCGACCCAGTACTTC.

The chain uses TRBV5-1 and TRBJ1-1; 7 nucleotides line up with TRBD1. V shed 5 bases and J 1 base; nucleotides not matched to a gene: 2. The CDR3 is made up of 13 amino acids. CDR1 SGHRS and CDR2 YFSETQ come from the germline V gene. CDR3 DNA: TGCGCCAGCAGATACAGGGGGAACACTGAAGCTTTCTTT. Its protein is CASRYRGNTEAFF.

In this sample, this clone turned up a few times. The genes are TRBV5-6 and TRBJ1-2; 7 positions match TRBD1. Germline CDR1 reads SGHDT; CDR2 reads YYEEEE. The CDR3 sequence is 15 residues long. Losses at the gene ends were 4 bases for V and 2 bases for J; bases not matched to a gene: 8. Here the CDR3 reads CASSGIDRANYGYTF. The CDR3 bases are TGTGCCAGCAGCGGAATCGACAGGGCCAACTATGGCTACACCTTC.